This entry is about one T cell receptor beta chain. Its specificity is unknown. Time point specified: baseline pretreatment blood. The treatment here: 15 Gy SBRT to primary tumor, nephrectomy 4 weeks later. The table came from immunoSEQ multiplex PCR; TCRdb's copy has only in-frame clones and leaves some out. Counted here are 100,000 to 150,000 clones, approximately 80% occurring once; the ten biggest clones make up approximately 3%. This specimen belongs to a study of radiation and T cells in renal cell carcinoma. Study-level findings and limits: Without pretreatment biopsies, baseline tumor clonotype presence was undetermined.

V was pared by 2 bases and J by 5 bases, with 9 bases between. The CDR3 extends over 14 amino acids. Germline V gene sequence: CDR1 MGHRA, CDR2 YSYEKL. V is TRBV4-1 and J is TRBJ1-4; D is perhaps TRBD1 (5 bases). Sequencing used blood, obtained from a patient whose treatment included radiotherapy and nephrectomy. The sequence was obtained from a woman aged 55-70 years with renal cell carcinoma. As DNA, the CDR3 is TGCGCCAGCAGCCAACAGGGTAACAATGAAAAACTGTTTTTT. Translating it yields CASSQQGNNEKLFF.